The clone carrying this TCR beta chain was seen repeatedly, ten times or more. The antigen remains undetermined. The sample originates from a study of CD8 T cells in ankylosing spondylitis. General study points: Disease-linked clones bore a CD8+ phenotype and were relatively rare in peripheral blood. A number of the motif variants had already been described in reactive arthritis synovial fluid and blood.

Libraries of TCR beta came from quantitative 5'-RACE with molecular barcodes. TCRdb used MiXCR to reprocess the 5' RACE reads, holding one entry per CDR3 protein. The sample carries fewer than 200,000 distinct CDR3 sequences, about 20% recorded once. This CDR3 region has 15 residues. V lost 5 bases to trimming and J lost 12 bases, with 23 bases between them. Germline lookup yields CDR1 SGHTA and CDR2 FQGNSA. The clonotype originates from a male donor under 35 with ankylosing spondylitis or in good health (not recorded which). Specimen: blood, either unsorted or a sorted T cell fraction (not recorded which). This chain connects TRBV7-2 to TRBJ2-1; either TRBD1 or TRBD2 may supply D (5 bases each). The CDR3 is CASSPRPRSGARQFF. The CDR3 DNA sequence: TGTGCCAGCAGCCCCCGTCCACGTTCCGGGGCTCGGCAGTTCTTC.